These 26 T cell receptor beta chains came from one sample sequenced in a study of blood T cells in healthy people across ages (dated by TCRdb to between 2014 and 2017). Library preparation employed 5' RACE. Sequencing was carried out with an Illumina HiSeq 2500. A second PCR of about 6 to 11 cycles was run with a J-beta primer mix and a sample-barcoded 5' primer. Starting from the raw public reads, TCRdb applied fastp trimming at Q25, assembled clones with MiXCR and retained in-frame beta chains. Here each entry gathers all rows of one CDR3 protein and keeps the most common genes and DNA. In this sample the table shows over a million distinct CDR3 sequences, 35% to 45% of which occur a single time. The top ten constitute 7.9% of the sample. The specimen sequenced was blood. These receptors were collected from a woman between 18 and 29 years old in good health.

The V call is TRBV20-1, the J call TRBJ1-2; D is unresolved. The CDR3 is 14 amino acids. Germline-derived CDR1 and CDR2 are DFQATT and SNEGSKA (reference sequence). Trimming left V 5 bases short and J 4 bases short, with 17 bases between. The CDR3 sequence is CSADLLGISYGYTF. DNA for the CDR3: TGCAGTGCTGATCTACTTGGGATTAGCTATGGCTACACCTTC.

The chain carries TRBV29-1 and TRBJ1-1; 9 bases fit TRBD1. The CDR3 is made up of 12 amino acids. Germline CDR1 and CDR2: SQVTM and ANQGSEA. With 4 bases clipped from V and 3 bases from J, the junction kept 0 bases outside the gene matches. This chain's CDR3 is CSVGTGDTEAFF. CDR3 sequence (DNA): TGCAGCGTTGGGACAGGGGACACTGAAGCTTTCTTT.

The rearrangement joins TRBV20-1 to TRBJ2-5; D tentatively fits TRBD1 or TRBD2 (5 bases each). With 3 bases removed from V and 11 bases from J, the gap between germline ends came to 22 bases. CDR1 DFQATT and CDR2 SNEGSKA come from the germline V gene (reference sequence). There are 14 residues in the CDR3. Written as DNA, the CDR3 is TGCAGTGCTAGGCCATGGGACCTGAAAGAGGAGCAGTACTTC. Its protein product is CSARPWDLKEEQYF.

This clonotype was observed a handful of times. This chain joins TRBV20-1 and TRBJ1-4; D gene unclear. V shed 0 bases and J shed 5 bases, with 13 bases lying between them. CDR3 length equals 15 residues. Germline CDR1 reads DFQATT; CDR2 reads SNEGSKA (reference sequence). CDR3 residues: CSARDRVQRNEKLFF. DNA of the CDR3: TGCAGTGCTAGAGATCGGGTCCAGCGCAATGAAAAACTGTTTTTT.

Remarks on this clonotype: Possible read error: a much larger clone is one base away. The rearrangement joins TRBV4-1 to TRBJ2-3; D possibly corresponds to TRBD1 (7 bases). The CDR3 is 14 residues long. The germline V gene has CDR1 MGHRA and CDR2 YSYEKL. In DNA, the CDR3 is TGCGCCAGCAACCAAGATCCAGGGGGGTATACGCAGTATTTT. This translates into CASNQDPGGYTQYF.

This clonotype appeared a few times. V is TRBV12-3 or TRBV12-4 and J is TRBJ2-1; weak D call: TRBD2 (6 bases). Trimming pared 5 bases from V and 7 bases from J, leaving 12 bases between. There are 13 residues in the CDR3. The CDR3 here is CASSMEGRNEQFF. The CDR3 nucleotides read TGTGCCAGCAGTATGGAGGGGAGAAATGAGCAGTTCTTC.

This clonotype was detected only a few times. The genes are TRBV12-5 and TRBJ2-3, with D perhaps being TRBD1 or TRBD2 (6 bases each). The CDR3 has 12 residues. Per germline, CDR1 LGHNT and CDR2 FRNRAP. V was clipped by 8 bases and J by 8 bases, with 14 bases between them. CDR3 DNA sequence: TGTGCTAGTAGAACCGGAGGGGGTACGCAGTATTTT. The encoded protein is CASRTGGGTQYF.

This clonotype was seen just once. This chain joins TRBV9 and TRBJ1-1, with D unclear. This CDR3 region has 15 residues. CDR1 and CDR2 from the germline V gene are SGDLS and YYNGEE. Trimming removed 0 bases at V and 1 base at J, with 10 bases between. The DNA of the CDR3 is TGTGCCAGCAGCGTAGCCGGACGGGAGAACACTGAAGCTTTCTTT. Its protein is CASSVAGRENTEAFF. The full variable domain, rest sourced from reference TRBV9 and TRBJ1-1, is DSGVTQTPKHLITATGQRVTLRCSPRSGDLSVYWYQQSLDQGLQFLIQYYNGEERAKGNILERFSAQQFPDLHSELNLSSLELGDSALYFCASSVAGRENTEAFFGQGTRLTVV.

This clonotype has a single count. The chain carries TRBV18 and TRBJ2-7; 7 bases align to TRBD2. CDR1 is KGHSH, CDR2 LQKENI, per germline. The CDR3 sequence is 15 residues long. V lost 4 bases, J lost 7 bases, and 13 bases stayed unmatched. The CDR3 bases are TGTGCCAGCTCACTGACTAGCAGGATGGGGAATGAGCAGTACTTC. Translation: CASSLTSRMGNEQYF.

This clonotype came up a few times. The CDR3 nucleotides are TGCAGTGCCGAAGGCGGGAGAGGGTACGAGCAGTACTTC. Translating it yields CSAEGGRGYEQYF. V gene TRBV20-1 combines with J gene TRBJ2-5, with 7 nucleotides matching TRBD2. Matching the DNA end better, TRBJ2-7 makes the J call doubtful. Looked up from germline, CDR1 is DFQATT and CDR2 is SNEGSKA (reference sequence). CDR3 length: 13 residues.

The gene calls are TRBV11-2 and TRBJ2-1; D tentatively reads TRBD1 or TRBD2 (7 bases each). V lost 8 bases to trimming and J lost 3 bases, with 17 bases between them. The CDR3 has 15 amino acids. CDR1 is SGHAT and CDR2 is FQNNGV in the germline V gene. The DNA for the CDR3 is TGTGCCAGCTCAGGGGGGCAGCGGGGCTACAATGAGCAGTTCTTC. Translated: CASSGGQRGYNEQFF.

This clonotype was observed a handful of times. The chain joins TRBV12-3 or TRBV12-4 to TRBJ2-1, with 10 bases matching TRBD2. J gave up 4 bases and V 0 bases, and 6 bases lay outside the gene matches. The CDR3 covers 17 residues. Here the CDR3 DNA reads TGTGCCAGCAGTTTAGCGGCTAGCGGGGGACGATACAATGAGCAGTTCTTC. Translation: CASSLAASGGRYNEQFF.

This clonotype has only a few counts. The V and J genes are TRBV27 and TRBJ1-4; no clear D gene. Germline V lookup: CDR1 MNHEY, CDR2 SMNVEV (reference sequence). The V and J ends lost 6 bases and 5 bases respectively, with 13 bases between them. The length of the CDR3 is 14 residues. DNA for the CDR3: TGTGCCAGCAGCTCCGGGGTACCGAATGAAAAACTGTTTTTT. This encodes CASSSGVPNEKLFF. Full variable domain (outside the CDR3, taken from reference TRBV27 and TRBJ1-4): EAQVTQNPRYLITVTGKKLTVTCSQNMNHEYMSWYRQDPGLGLRQIYYSMNVEVTDKGDVPEGYKVSRKEKRNFPLILESPSPNQTSLYFCASSSGVPNEKLFFGSGTQLSVL.

The J gene is TRBJ1-1, the V gene TRBV4-1, with D unclear. V lost 1 base, J lost 7 bases, and 13 bases lay in between. The length of the CDR3 is 14 residues. Per germline, CDR1 MGHRA and CDR2 YSYEKL. CDR3 coding DNA: TGCGCCAGCAGCCAAGTAGTGTGGGTGAATGAAGCTTTCTTT. Its translation: CASSQVVWVNEAFF.

The V and J genes are TRBV28 and TRBJ2-5; possible D gene TRBD1, 6 bases. Deletions cut 2 bases from V and 11 bases from J, with 24 bases between. Germline loops: CDR1 MDHEN, CDR2 SYDVKM. CDR3 length equals 16 residues. The CDR3 region has the DNA TGTGCCAGCAGTTTACCAAGCAGGGGTTTGAGCAATGAGCAGTACTTC. Translated: CASSLPSRGLSNEQYF.

The V and J genes are TRBV5-5 and TRBJ2-7; 9 nucleotides match TRBD1. Judging by the DNA end, TRBJ2-5 fits better; the J call may be wrong. Germline V gene lookup returns CDR1 SGHKS and CDR2 YYEKEE (reference sequence). The CDR3 has 17 residues. The CDR3 DNA sequence: TGTGCCAGCATCAAGACCGGGACAGGGTTACTCCCGGGGACCCAGTACTTC. It encodes CASIKTGTGLLPGTQYF.

The chain recombines TRBV7-3 with TRBJ1-1; 7 nucleotides match TRBD1. The trim removed 10 bases at V and 2 bases at J, leaving 10 bases unmatched. There are 14 residues in the CDR3. Germline loops: CDR1 SGHTA, CDR2 FQGTGA. The CDR3 DNA follows: TGTGCCACTACCAAGGGGGCGCCCAACACTGAAGCTTTCTTT. Translating it yields CATTKGAPNTEAFF.

This chain joins TRBV4-1 and TRBJ2-3; perhaps TRBD2 as D (5 bases). Germline CDR1 is MGHRA and CDR2 is YSYEKL. Trimming left V 1 base short and J 6 bases short, with 14 bases between. The CDR3 is made up of 15 amino acids. This chain's CDR3 is CASSQVNPGSDTQYF. Here the CDR3 DNA reads TGCGCCAGCAGCCAAGTAAACCCTGGGAGTGATACGCAGTATTTT.

This chain links TRBV7-9 with TRBJ1-1; D is uncertain. This CDR3 contains 13 residues. V dropped 5 bases and J dropped 11 bases, with 18 bases sitting between them. Per germline, CDR1 SEHNR and CDR2 FQNEAQ (reference sequence). CDR3 DNA: TGTGCCAGCAGCCCCAAGAGCGGGGAGGACGCTTTCTTT. It translates to CASSPKSGEDAFF.

The CDR3 loop is CASSLEGVNRNTIYF. CDR3 DNA sequence: TGCGCCAGCAGCTTGGAGGGGGTAAATAGAAACACCATATATTTT. The chain uses TRBV5-1 and TRBJ1-3; the D gene is possibly TRBD1 (6 bases). The V end was cut by 0 bases, the J end by 5 bases, with 12 bases between. Germline CDR1 SGHRS, CDR2 YFSETQ. This CDR3 is built from 15 residues.

The J gene is TRBJ2-5, the V gene TRBV2, with 10 nucleotides matching TRBD2. V lost 7 bases, J lost 11 bases, and 16 bases stayed unmatched. This CDR3 comprises 15 residues. CDR1 is SNHLY and CDR2 is FYNNEI in the germline V gene. CDR3 protein: CASTRLAGGYNEQYF. For the CDR3, the DNA is TGTGCCAGCACCCGACTAGCGGGTGGTTACAATGAGCAGTACTTC.

This chain uses TRBV2 with TRBJ2-5; D remains unclear. The CDR3 runs to 10 residues. Germline CDR1 SNHLY, CDR2 FYNNEI. Trimming removed 10 bases from V and 5 bases from J, with 8 bases in between. The chain's CDR3 is CATLHETQYF. In nucleotides, the CDR3 is TGTGCCACACTTCACGAGACCCAGTACTTC.

The chain combines TRBV12-3 or TRBV12-4 with TRBJ2-4, with a tentative D call TRBD2 (5 bases). V lost 6 bases and J lost 13, with 22 bases in between. The CDR3 spans 14 residues. CDR3 sequence: CASSPPGIVREQYF. The CDR3 DNA is TGTGCCAGCAGCCCACCCGGGATAGTAAGGGAGCAGTACTTC.

The chain employs TRBV27 and TRBJ2-1, with a weak D call TRBD1 (6 bases). This CDR3 has 14 residues. Germline V lookup: CDR1 MNHEY, CDR2 SMNVEV (reference sequence). V shed 5 bases and J shed 9 bases, with 17 bases lying between them. The CDR3 sequence: CASSAPLRGTEQFF. DNA of the CDR3: TGTGCCAGCAGTGCCCCTTTAAGGGGGACTGAGCAGTTCTTC.

The chain employs TRBV28 and TRBJ2-7; D not resolved. Germline V lookup: CDR1 MDHEN, CDR2 SYDVKM. The CDR3 is 15 residues long. Trimming stripped 1 base from V and 2 bases from J, with 12 bases between. This CDR3 is CASSLSLPGAYEQYF. CDR3 nucleotides: TGTGCCAGCAGTTTATCTTTACCTGGGGCCTACGAGCAGTACTTC.

V is TRBV20-1 and J is TRBJ2-5, with D possibly matching TRBD2 (5 bases). Trimming removed 4 bases at V and 0 bases at J, with 12 bases between. Germline V gene lookup returns CDR1 DFQATT and CDR2 SNEGSKA (reference sequence). This CDR3 spans 14 amino acids. The CDR3 spells CSAKDWGNQETQYF. DNA of the CDR3: TGCAGTGCTAAGGACTGGGGAAACCAAGAGACCCAGTACTTC.